This T cell receptor (beta chain) was obtained from a study of T cells after somatic rescue of genetic block. The assay was immunoSEQ multiplex PCR, and TCRdb's table has in-frame clones only and misses some. The sample has approximately 78,000 clones; just over 90% are singletons. The germline V gene has CDR1 SEHNR and CDR2 FQNEAQ (reference sequence). V was pared by 5 bases and J by 3 bases, with 8 bases between. The length of the CDR3 is 12 residues. This TCR was sampled from a man aged 30-40 years. The sequenced material came from peripheral blood mononuclear cells (PBMCs). The genes are TRBV7-9 and TRBJ2-7; D perhaps matches TRBD1 (6 bases). CDR3 DNA sequence: TGTGCCAGCAGCCAGGACAGCTACGAGCAGTACTTC. Amino acid sequence: CASSQDSYEQYF. The variable domain in full, with the rest retrieved from reference TRBV7-9 and TRBJ2-7, is DTGVSQNPRHKITKRGQNVTFRCDPISEHNRLYWYRQTLGQGPEFLTYFQNEAQLEKSRLLSDRFSAERPKGSFSTLEIQRTEQGDSAMYLCASSQDSYEQYFGPGTRLTVT.